The next 8 T cell receptor beta chains were all read from a single sample in a study of blood T cell repertoires in COVID-19. Measured with immunoSEQ multiplex PCR; TCRdb has only the in-frame clones, and not every one. The sample shows 150,000 or so clones, around three quarters of them seen only once. Sequencing used peripheral blood. All receptors come from an older man with acute or convalescent COVID-19.

This clone was counted only a few times. The chain joins TRBV25-1 to TRBJ2-1; 10 nucleotides match TRBD2. CDR1 and CDR2 (germline): MGHDK, SYGVNS. There are 15 residues in the CDR3. V gave up 8 bases and J gave up 6 bases; unmatched junction bases: 10. CDR3 coding DNA: TGTGCCAGCGTACACTCCGGACTAGCGGTCAATGAGCAGTTCTTC. It encodes CASVHSGLAVNEQFF. The full variable domain, its missing parts supplied by reference TRBV25-1 and TRBJ2-1, is EADIYQTPRYLVIGTGKKITLECSQTMGHDKMYWYQQDPGMELHLIHYSYGVNSTEKGDLSSESTVSRIRTEHFPLTLESARPSHTSQYLCASVHSGLAVNEQFFGPGTRLTVL.

The chain has TRBV5-5 and TRBJ1-3, with D possibly TRBD1 on 5 matching bases. This CDR3 has 18 amino acids. From germline, CDR1 is SGHKS and CDR2 YYEKEE (reference sequence). Between the trimmed V and J ends, which lost 0 bases and 4 bases, there was a span of 20 bases. As DNA, the CDR3 is TGTGCCAGCAGCTTGGCGATGGGGCAGTCGAGTTTCGGAAACACCATATATTTT. Encoded protein: CASSLAMGQSSFGNTIYF. The full variable domain, in which reference TRBV5-5 and TRBJ1-3 provide the parts outside the CDR3, is DAGVTQSPTHLIKTRGQQVTLRCSPISGHKSVSWYQQVLGQGPQFIFQYYEKEERGRGNFPDRFSARQFPNYSSELNVNALLLGDSALYLCASSLAMGQSSFGNTIYFGEGSWLTVV.

The J gene is TRBJ2-7, the V gene TRBV10-3, with D possibly being TRBD2 (7 bases). V was trimmed by 3 bases and J by 7 bases, leaving 22 bases between them. This CDR3 spans 16 amino acids. The V gene's germline CDR1 is ENHRY and CDR2 SYGVKD. CDR3 sequence reads: CAISDNVRGAGWEQYF. The CDR3 bases are TGTGCCATCAGTGATAACGTCAGGGGAGCGGGGTGGGAGCAGTACTTC.

CDR3 DNA sequence: TGTGCCCGCCGACAGGGAGGTTCACCCCTCCACTTT. It is translated as CARRQGGSPLHF. This sequence joins TRBV2 and TRBJ1-6; 7 bases line up with TRBD1. After removal of 11 bases from V and 9 bases from J, the junction contained 7 bases not matched to a gene. Germline assignment: CDR1 SNHLY and CDR2 FYNNEI. This CDR3 contains 12 residues.

The chain couples TRBV24-1 to TRBJ2-3, with 11 positions matching TRBD1. Germline lookup yields CDR1 KGHDR and CDR2 SFDVKD. This CDR3 region has 18 residues. V lost 3 bases to trimming and J lost 1 base; unmatched junction nucleotides: 8. CDR3 DNA sequence: TGTGCCACCAGTGATCCCGGGACAGGGGGATTTGGCACAGATACGCAGTATTTT. Translating it yields CATSDPGTGGFGTDTQYF.

This chain uses TRBV11-3 with TRBJ2-1, with D possibly being TRBD1 (5 bases). The CDR3 contains 15 residues. The V end was cut by 0 bases, the J end by 8 bases, with 14 bases between. The germline V gene has CDR1 SGHNT and CDR2 YENEEA. This CDR3 reads CASSLDPPRAHEQFF. CDR3 coding DNA: TGTGCCAGCAGCTTAGATCCCCCCAGGGCCCATGAGCAGTTCTTC.

The chain couples TRBV28 to TRBJ1-5; no reliable D call. From germline, CDR1 is MDHEN and CDR2 SYDVKM. V was trimmed by 6 bases and J by 5 bases, leaving 17 bases between them. The CDR3 is made up of 15 amino acids. DNA of the CDR3: TGTGCCAGCAGAGCGAGACTTGGCTTCGATCAGCCCCAGCATTTT. Encoded protein: CASRARLGFDQPQHF. The whole variable domain, remainder taken from reference TRBV28 and TRBJ1-5, is DVKVTQSSRYLVKRTGEKVFLECVQDMDHENMFWYRQDPGLGLRLIYFSYDVKMKEKGDIPEGYSVSREKKERFSLILESASTNQTSMYLCASRARLGFDQPQHFGDGTRLSIL.

CDR3 loop: CASRERLAGGSQETQYF. Here the CDR3 DNA reads TGTGCCAGCAGGGAAAGACTAGCGGGGGGTTCACAAGAGACCCAGTACTTC. The chain has TRBV6-1 and TRBJ2-5; 13 bases line up with TRBD2. In germline, CDR1 is MNHNS, CDR2 SASEGT. Losses at the gene ends were 6 bases for V and 2 bases for J; bases not matched to a gene: 9. This CDR3 has 17 residues.